Presented here are 6 T cell receptor beta chains from one specimen sequenced in a study of vaccination and CD4 T cells after COVID-19. The Oncomine TCR Beta short-read assay was applied to DNA of cultured CD4+ T cells. MiXCR, applied by TCRdb to the PCR reads, yields one record per CDR3 protein. Among approximately 23,000 distinct CDR3 sequences listed, 41% were seen once. For these receptors, no antigen is known. As for time point: late sampling 161 to 241 days after vaccination in a few convalescent patients. Treatment reported: approximately nine-day PBMC culture with coronavirus spike peptide pools or control peptides (ViraFEST assay). The starting material was CD4+ T cells from blood, cultured in vitro, obtained about 7 months after SARS-CoV-2 vaccination. These receptor sequences come from a human donor who had recovered from COVID-19.

This rearrangement joins TRBV28 to TRBJ2-2, with TRBD2 matching over 9 bases. V lost 0 bases to trimming and J lost 0 bases; unmatched junction nucleotides: 2. The CDR3 runs 17 residues. Germline V gene data show CDR1 as MDHEN and CDR2 as SYDVKM. In DNA, the CDR3 is TGTGCCAGCAGTTTATGGGCTAGCGGGACGAACACCGGGGAGCTGTTTTTT. Translated, it gives CASSLWASGTNTGELFF.

This chain connects TRBV7-3 to TRBJ2-7, with TRBD2 matching over 8 bases. The CDR3 runs 15 residues. In germline, CDR1 is SGHTA, CDR2 FQGTGA. With V trimmed by 2 bases and J by 4 bases, 7 bases remained unmatched. The CDR3: CASSLGTSGVYEQYF. In DNA form, the CDR3 reads TGTGCCAGCAGCTTAGGTACTAGCGGAGTTTACGAGCAGTACTTC.

The chain is built from TRBV24-1 and TRBJ2-1; 9 nucleotides line up with TRBD1. J gave up 3 bases and V 5 bases, and 4 bases lay outside the gene matches. Germline assignment: CDR1 KGHDR and CDR2 SFDVKD. The CDR3 loop spans 15 amino acids. CDR3 bases: TGTGCCACCAGTGCCGGGACAGGGTTCTACAATGAGCAGTTCTTC. Its protein product is CATSAGTGFYNEQFF.

The genes are TRBV7-2 and TRBJ2-3, with 7 bases lining up with TRBD1. The CDR3 runs to 14 residues. Unmatched junction bases numbered 4, after V lost 5 bases and J lost 2 bases. The germline V gene encodes CDR1 SGHTA and CDR2 FQGNSA. The CDR3 bases are TGTGCCAGCAGCCAGGACAGGTTCACAGATACGCAGTATTTT. Protein: CASSQDRFTDTQYF.

This clonotype was seen more than once but under ten times. The chain couples TRBV7-9 to TRBJ1-1; D call uncertain. Germline V gene data show CDR1 as SEHNR and CDR2 as FQNEAQ (reference sequence). Trimming pared 5 bases from V and 11 bases from J, leaving 15 bases between. CDR3 length equals 12 residues. CDR3 in DNA: TGTGCCAGCAGCGGCGGGCACCCTGGGGCTTTCTTT. Translating it yields CASSGGHPGAFF.

The rearrangement joins TRBV29-1 to TRBJ1-2; 11 bases are shared with TRBD1. CDR3 size: 14 residues. V lost 5 bases, J lost 3 bases, and 5 bases stayed unmatched. The V gene's germline CDR1 is SQVTM and CDR2 ANQGSEA. CDR3 loop: CSVRGQGVDYGYTF. The CDR3 region has the DNA TGCAGCGTTCGGGGACAGGGGGTGGACTATGGCTACACCTTC.